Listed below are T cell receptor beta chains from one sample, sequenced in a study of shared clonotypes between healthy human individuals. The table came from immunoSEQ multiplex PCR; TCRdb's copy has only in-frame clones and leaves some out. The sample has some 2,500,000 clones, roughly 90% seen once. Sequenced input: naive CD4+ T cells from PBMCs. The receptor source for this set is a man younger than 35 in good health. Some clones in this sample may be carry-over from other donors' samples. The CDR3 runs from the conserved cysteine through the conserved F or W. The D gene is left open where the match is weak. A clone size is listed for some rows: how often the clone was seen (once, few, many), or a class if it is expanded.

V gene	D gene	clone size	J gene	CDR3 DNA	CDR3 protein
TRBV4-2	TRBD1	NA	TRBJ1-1	TGTGCCAGCATCCCGGACAGGGAGAGCACTGAAGCTTTCTTT	CASIPDRESTEAFF
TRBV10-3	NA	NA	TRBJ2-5	TGTGCCATCAGTGAGTCGAGGGGGTTGGACCAAGAGACCCAGTACTTC	CAISESRGLDQETQYF
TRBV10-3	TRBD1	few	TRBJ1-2	TGTGCCATCAGATCTCCCGGACAGGGTCCCCATGGCTACACCTTC	CAIRSPGQGPHGYTF
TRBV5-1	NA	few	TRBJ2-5	TGCGCCAGCAGCTTGGCCGGGACTCGATACCAAGAGACCCAGTACTTC	CASSLAGTRYQETQYF
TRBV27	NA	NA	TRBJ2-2	TGTGCCAGCAGTTATTTCACCGGGGAGCTGTTTTTT	CASSYFTGELFF
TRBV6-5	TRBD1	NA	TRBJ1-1	TGTGCCAGCAGAACAGGGGTGGTAGGGAAAACTGAAGCTTTCTTT	CASRTGVVGKTEAFF
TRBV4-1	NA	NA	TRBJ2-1	TGCGCCAGCAGCCAAGGCCGGGCTAGTCGGTACAATGAGCAGTTCTTC	CASSQGRASRYNEQFF
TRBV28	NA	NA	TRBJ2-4	TGTGCCAGCAGTTTACCCGGGAGTTTTGCCAAAAACATTCAGTACTTC	CASSLPGSFAKNIQYF
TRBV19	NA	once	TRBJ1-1	TGTGCCAGTAGCCCCCAAGATATCTCCGGGACCTCACCGGCTTTCTTT	CASSPQDISGTSPAFF
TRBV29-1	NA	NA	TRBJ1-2	TGCAGCGTCGCGGACCTCGGGAGGGGGGGCTATGGCTACACCTTC	CSVADLGRGGYGYTF
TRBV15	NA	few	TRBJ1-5	TGTGCCACCAGCAGAGATTCGAGCAATCAGCCCCAGCATTTT	CATSRDSSNQPQHF
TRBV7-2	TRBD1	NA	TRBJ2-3	TGTGCCAGCAGCTTGGGACAGGGCACAGATACGCAGTATTTT	CASSLGQGTDTQYF
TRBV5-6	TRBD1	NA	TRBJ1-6	TGTGCCAGCAGCTTCTCGAACAGGGGTAACTCACCCCTCCACTTT	CASSFSNRGNSPLHF
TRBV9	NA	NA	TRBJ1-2	TGTGCCAGCAGCCCCCGTTTAGGAAGGCTTAACTATGGCTACACCTTC	CASSPRLGRLNYGYTF
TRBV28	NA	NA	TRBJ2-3	TGTGCCAGCAGTTTAGGCCGGGAGCCAGCCGGTACGCAGTATTTT	CASSLGREPAGTQYF
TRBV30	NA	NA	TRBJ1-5	TGTGCCTGGAGCGCCAGATTAATGACAGTGTATAGCAATCAGCCCCAGCATTTT	CAWSARLMTVYSNQPQHF
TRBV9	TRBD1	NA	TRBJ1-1	TGTGCCAGCAGCGTCACCCGTTGGGGACAGGGGGCTTCCATGAACACTGAAGCTTTCTTT	CASSVTRWGQGASMNTEAFF
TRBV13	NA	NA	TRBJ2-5	TGTGCCAGCAGCTTTAGAGAGGAGACCCAGTACTTC	CASSFREETQYF
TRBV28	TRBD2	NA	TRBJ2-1	TGTGCCAGCAGTCCTTGGTTAGCGGGAGGCAATGAGCAGTTCTTC	CASSPWLAGGNEQFF
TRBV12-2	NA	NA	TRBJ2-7	TGTGCAAGTCGCCCGGCTGGGTCGGACTCGCACGAGCAGTACTTC	CASRPAGSDSHEQYF
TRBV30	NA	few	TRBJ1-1	TGTGCCTGGAAGGTCGGGTCCACTGAAGCTTTCTTT	CAWKVGSTEAFF
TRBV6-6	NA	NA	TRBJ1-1	TGTGCCAGCACCCCAAGACCGAACACTGAAGCTTTCTTT	CASTPRPNTEAFF
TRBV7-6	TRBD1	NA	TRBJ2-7	TGTGCCAGCAGCCAAATCCGGGACAGTACCTACGAGCAGTACTTC	CASSQIRDSTYEQYF
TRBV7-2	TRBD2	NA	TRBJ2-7	TGTGCCAGCAGCTCTGGACTAGCGGGAGGACAGGACGAGCAGTACTTC	CASSSGLAGGQDEQYF
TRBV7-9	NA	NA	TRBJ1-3	TGTGCCAGCAGCTTAGTTGTTTCGAGTGTGAGCTCTGGAAACACCATATATTTT	CASSLVVSSVSSGNTIYF
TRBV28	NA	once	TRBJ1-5	TGTGCCAGCAGTCCCCCTCCCGGGAGGATAAGCAATCAGCCCCAGCATTTT	CASSPPPGRISNQPQHF
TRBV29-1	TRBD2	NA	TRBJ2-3	TGCAGCGTCGTGACTAGCGGGAGCCCAGATACGCAGTATTTT	CSVVTSGSPDTQYF
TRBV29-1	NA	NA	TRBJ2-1	TGCAGCGTTGAAGACAAGGATCGCAAGTACAATGAGCAGTTCTTC	CSVEDKDRKYNEQFF
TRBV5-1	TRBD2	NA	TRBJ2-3	TGCGCCAGCAGCTTGTTTCCTTCGACTAGCGGAGGTGAAGATACGCAGTATTTT	CASSLFPSTSGGEDTQYF
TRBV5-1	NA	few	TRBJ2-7	TGCGCCAGCAGCTTGAGTGGTTACGAGCAGTACTTC	CASSLSGYEQYF
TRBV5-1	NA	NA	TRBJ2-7	TGCGCCAGCAGCTTGCTCGCTGCCATCTCCTACGAGCAGTACTTC	CASSLLAAISYEQYF
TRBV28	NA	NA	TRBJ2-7	TGTGCCAGCAGTATAACCGGGACTGCCGCCTACGAGCAGTACTTC	CASSITGTAAYEQYF
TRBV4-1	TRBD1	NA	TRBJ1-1	TGCGCCAGCAGCCAAGGCGGACAGGTGAACACTGTGGCTTTCTTT	CASSQGGQVNTVAFF
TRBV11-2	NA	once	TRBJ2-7	TGTGCCAGCAGCTTAGCTTCTAGCGAAACCTACGAGCAGTACTTC	CASSLASSETYEQYF
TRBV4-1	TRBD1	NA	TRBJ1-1	TGCGCCAGCAGCCGAAAACAGGGGGAAACTGAAGCTTTCTTT	CASSRKQGETEAFF
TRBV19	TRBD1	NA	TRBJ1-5	TGTGCCAGTAGTCCATGGACAGGAGAAAAAAATCAGCCCCAGCATTTT	CASSPWTGEKNQPQHF
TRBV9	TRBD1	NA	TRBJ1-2	TGTGCCAGCAGCTCCGGGACAGTTCCCTTTGGCTACACCTTC	CASSSGTVPFGYTF
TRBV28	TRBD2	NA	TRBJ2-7	TGTGCCAGCAGTTTAAATGTGGGGGGGGCCTACGAGCAGTACTTC	CASSLNVGGAYEQYF
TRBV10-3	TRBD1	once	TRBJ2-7	TGTGCCATCAGTCTTGGACAGGGCTACGAGCAGTACTTC	CAISLGQGYEQYF
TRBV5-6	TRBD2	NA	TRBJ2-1	TGTGCCAGCAGCTTGGAGACTAGCGGGAGGGACAATGAGCAGTTCTTC	CASSLETSGRDNEQFF
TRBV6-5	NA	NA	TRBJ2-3	TGTGCCAGCAGTTATGGGACGTCGTCCACAGATACGCAGTATTTT	CASSYGTSSTDTQYF
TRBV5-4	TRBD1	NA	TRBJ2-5	TGTGCCAGCAGCTTGGGACAGGGTCTGGAGACCCAGTACTTC	CASSLGQGLETQYF
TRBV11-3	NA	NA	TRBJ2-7	TGTGCCAGCAGCCCGGGCCCTCGGGACGGCGTGGTCGGAGAGCAGTACTTC	CASSPGPRDGVVGEQYF
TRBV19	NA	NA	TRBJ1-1	TGTGCCAGTCAGAATTACCGTGGGAACACTGAAGCTTTCTTT	CASQNYRGNTEAFF
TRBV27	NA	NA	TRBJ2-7	TGTGCCAGCCAGAGAGGTGGGGTATCATCCTACGAGCAGTACTTC	CASQRGGVSSYEQYF
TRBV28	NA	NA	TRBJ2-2	TGTGCCAGCAGTTTAGGCGGGACTCCCACCGGGGAGCTGTTTTTT	CASSLGGTPTGELFF
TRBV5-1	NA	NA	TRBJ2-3	TGCGCCAGCAAGCCACACGACAGACGCACAGATACGCAGTATTTT	CASKPHDRRTDTQYF
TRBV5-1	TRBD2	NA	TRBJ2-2	TGCGCCAGCAGCTTCCTAGCGGGAGGGGGCACCGGGGAGCTGTTTTTT	CASSFLAGGGTGELFF
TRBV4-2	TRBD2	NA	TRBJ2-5	TGTGCCAGCAGCCTCTCGGGACTAGCGGGAGGAGAGACCCAGTACTTC	CASSLSGLAGGETQYF
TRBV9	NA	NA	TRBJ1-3	TGTGCCAGCAGCTCACGACTGATGATCTCTGGAAACACCATATATTTT	CASSSRLMISGNTIYF
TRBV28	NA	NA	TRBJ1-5	TGTGCCAGCAGTACCTCCGGGGAAAGGGGTGCTTGGAAATATAGCAATCAGCCCCAGCATTTT	CASSTSGERGAWKYSNQPQHF
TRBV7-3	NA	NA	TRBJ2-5	TGTGCCAGCAGCCACGGCAGTGCACAAGAGACCCAGTACTTC	CASSHGSAQETQYF